A single TCR beta chain is shown here with its context. The sample comes from a study of blood T cell repertoires in COVID-19. As for the study in general: The cDNA or gDNA used as material had been derived from T cells, B-cell-depleted T cells, or PBMCs.

The table came from immunoSEQ multiplex PCR; TCRdb's copy has only in-frame clones and leaves some out. This table has 150,000 to 200,000 clones, 88% appearing once. This CDR3 comprises 16 residues. The junction had 10 bases not matched to a gene; V was cut back by 4 bases and J by 1 base. Germline V lookup: CDR1 SGHDT, CDR2 YYEEEE. The chain couples TRBV5-6 to TRBJ1-2; 7 bases map to TRBD1. The source is a man aged 40-50 years with active or convalescent COVID-19. The sequenced sample was peripheral blood. CDR3 in DNA: TGTGCCAGCAGCGCATACCGGGACAGATTTAACTATGGCTACACCTTC. The encoded protein is CASSAYRDRFNYGYTF.